One TCR beta chain is described in this entry. Its antigen is not yet known. Base quality data are lacking; no much larger clone is found one base away. CDR1 and CDR2 are drawn from the germline V gene: SGDLS, YYNGEE. Relative to germline, V is 0 bases shorter and J is 6 bases shorter, with 10 bases between their ends. From cysteine to phenylalanine, the CDR3 is 14 amino acids long. Kept here is only the CDR3 DNA, which spans 42 bases and is read in frame from base 1. At diagnosis, peripheral blood, uninvolved tumor-adjacent lung and tumor were collected and stored as a combination of fresh-frozen and FFPE material. For TCR repertoire profiling, blood samples were analyzed in the form of peripheral blood mononuclear cells. This sample was included in a study of T cells in localized non-small cell lung cancer (TCRdb year 2020). Regarding the complete study: The study examined T cell repertoires in under 300 patients with early-stage NSCLC and compared tumors with uninvolved tumor-adjacent lungs. A mean age of approximately 66 years was recorded for the NSCLC patients, of whom 120 to 150 were male and about a hundred were female. The cohort was made up of about 240 treatment-naive NSCLC patients whose localized lung tumors had been resected. What the work shows at the level of the full study, not this receptor alone: Because the study design was exploratory, TCR variables were selected using unadjusted p-values without false-discovery rate correction. Uninvolved tumor-adjacent lung showed the highest T cell clonality, higher than tumor, which suggests more focused antigenic responses in the adjacent lung. Of the top 100 tumor clones, a median of roughly 53 were detected in paired uninvolved adjacent lung; under 35 were also among that lung's top 100. Longer overall survival was associated with higher T cell density in blood, whereas shorter survival was associated with higher clonality in adjacent lung. Because multi-region tumor sequencing was not performed, intratumor heterogeneity could not be ruled out.

TCR beta CDR3 regions were sequenced from DNA using the immunoSEQ Assay. The study's processing was this. To compute T cell density, TCR beta template counts were normalized to usable DNA, which was estimated by amplifying housekeeping genes. Richness was estimated with the preseqR package, extrapolating to 400,000 templates for PBMC samples and 120,000 templates for tissue samples. Clonality was defined as one minus Pielou's evenness. Tissue-enriched TCRs were identified by differential abundance testing using productive amino-acid clonotypes, minimum total count 5 and alpha 0.1. The Jaccard Index and the Morisita Overlap Index were used to measure repertoire overlap between compartments. GLIPH grouped TCR beta CDR3s together with public tetramer-defined viral CDR3s, and a viral motif had to include at least three viral sequences and also show V-gene enrichment. In TCRdb, the immuneACCESS table is reduced to in-frame sequences with V and J assigned. These tables do not hold every clone; where another copy was compared, an unresolved V gene accounts for under half, and the others remain unexplained. V, J and clone size reflect that table, while D and trimming were determined from the DNA. The sample table lists around 40,000 clones, approximately 80% of them with a count of one. Around 7.9% of the sample belongs to the ten largest clones.

The TCR originated in a man between 35 and 75 years old with stage II lung adenocarcinoma. The rearrangement joined TRBV9 to TRBJ2-1, and TRBD2 may be the D gene, going by 5 matching bases. The sample was PBMCs, taken before any cancer treatment. CDR3 loop: CASSVDPEGNEQFF. The sequence in DNA is TGTGCCAGCAGCGTAGACCCCGAGGGCAATGAGCAGTTCTTC. The full variable domain, completed from the reference TRBV9 and TRBJ2-1 proteins outside the CDR3, reads DSGVTQTPKHLITATGQRVTLRCSPRSGDLSVYWYQQSLDQGLQFLIQYYNGEERAKGNILERFSAQQFPDLHSELNLSSLELGDSALYFCASSVDPEGNEQFFGPGTRLTVL.